Listed below are T cell receptor beta chains from one sample, sequenced in a study of identical twins. TCRdb reprocessed the 5' RACE reads via MiXCR and lists one record per CDR3 protein. The sample contains 200,000 to 300,000 distinct CDR3 sequences, 10% to 15% of which appear only once. This sample was also put to use in a study of yellow fever vaccine responses in identical twins.

Sequenced sample: memory (CD45RO+) T cells sorted from blood. The receptors derive from a woman in her late teens or twenties in good health. Both conserved end residues are part of each CDR3. The D gene is left open where the match is weak. The size of a clone is reported for some rows only, either as once, few or many, or as a class for expanded clones.

J gene,V gene,clone size,D gene,CDR3 DNA,CDR3 protein
TRBJ2-1,TRBV2,-,TRBD2,TGTGCCAGCAGGTCCGGGACTAGCGGGGGCGCTTCCTACAATGAGCAGTTCTTC,CASRSGTSGGASYNEQFF
TRBJ1-3,TRBV9,few,-,TGTGCCAGCAGCGCCCAAGTCTCTGGAAACACCATATATTTT,CASSAQVSGNTIYF
TRBJ2-5,TRBV28,-,-,TGTGCCAGCAGTTTATTACAGCTTTGGGAGACCCAGTACTTC,CASSLLQLWETQYF
TRBJ2-5,TRBV5-6,few,-,TGTGCCAGCAGCTTGAGGTGGACTATCCCCAAAGAGACCCAGTACTTC,CASSLRWTIPKETQYF
TRBJ2-7,TRBV20-1,few,TRBD1,TGCAGTGCTATGGGACAGGGGATCGAGCAGTACTTC,CSAMGQGIEQYF
TRBJ2-5,TRBV7-2,once,TRBD1,TGTGCCAGCAGCGTAGGGGGCACTAGTCAGGAGACCCAGTACTTC,CASSVGGTSQETQYF
TRBJ1-1,TRBV29-1,-,-,TGCAGCGTTGAACTATTTAGGGGAAACACTGAAGCTTTCTTT,CSVELFRGNTEAFF
TRBJ2-6,TRBV5-1,few,TRBD2,TGCGCCAGCAGACCAACAGCGGGAGAGTTAGTCTCCGGGGCCAACGTCCTGACTTTC,CASRPTAGELVSGANVLTF
TRBJ2-5,TRBV18,-,-,TGTGCCAGCTCACCAAACACCGGGACACATCAAGAGACCCAGTACTTC,CASSPNTGTHQETQYF
TRBJ2-7,TRBV10-3,-,TRBD1,TGTGCCACAGGGGCAGGGACAGGGGTCTACGAGCAGTACTTC,CATGAGTGVYEQYF
TRBJ2-1,TRBV6-2/TRBV6-3,many,-,TGTGCCAGCAGTTACCGGGAGAACAATGAGCAGTTCTTC,CASSYRENNEQFF
TRBJ2-1,TRBV12-3/TRBV12-4,few,-,TGTGCCAGCAGTTTATTGGGGGTTCACAATGAGCAGTTCTTC,CASSLLGVHNEQFF
TRBJ1-2,TRBV6-5,-,-,TGTGCCAGCAGTTACTTCGGTGAGAGCTATGGCTACACCTTC,CASSYFGESYGYTF
TRBJ2-3,TRBV27,-,-,TGTGCCAGCAGTTCCCCGTGGGGCCTCACAGATACGCAGTATTTT,CASSSPWGLTDTQYF
TRBJ2-6,TRBV28,few,-,TGTGCCAGCAGTGGGGGACCGCCCTCTGGGGCCAACGTCCTGACTTTC,CASSGGPPSGANVLTF
TRBJ2-5,TRBV2,many,TRBD2,TGTGCCAGCAGCGAAGGGACTAGCGGGGGAGGAGAGACCCAGTACTTC,CASSEGTSGGGETQYF
TRBJ1-1,TRBV5-1,-,-,TGCGCCAGCAGCGGTGGGGGACCTGAAGCTTTCTTT,CASSGGGPEAFF
TRBJ1-1,TRBV28,few,-,TGTGCCAGCAGACATGGGACGGGGCGGACTGAAGCTTTCTTT,CASRHGTGRTEAFF
TRBJ1-5,TRBV20-1,-,-,TGCAGTGCTAGAGACCTGGCTGAGGAGATACAGCCCCAGCATTTT,CSARDLAEEIQPQHF
TRBJ1-2,TRBV6-5,few,-,TGTGCCAGCAGTTACTCAGGGGGTTCTGGCTACACCTTC,CASSYSGGSGYTF
TRBJ2-1,TRBV6-1,-,-,TGTGCCAGCAGTCGCCGGTCTAGCGCATACAATGAGCAGTTCTTC,CASSRRSSAYNEQFF
TRBJ2-1,TRBV6-2/TRBV6-3,few,-,TGTGCTGCCTCAGGGACCTCCTACAATGAGCAGTTCTTC,CAASGTSYNEQFF
TRBJ2-1,TRBV7-8,-,TRBD2,TGTGCCAGCAGCTCCCCTGCTAGAGCGGGAGGCCCCGAGCGGTTCTTC,CASSSPARAGGPERFF
TRBJ1-3,TRBV10-2,many,-,TGCGCCAGCAGTGAAGCGGGACAAGGAAACACCATATATTTT,CASSEAGQGNTIYF
TRBJ2-1,TRBV6-6,-,TRBD2,TGTGCCAGTAGCGGGAGGAATAACAATGAGCAGTTCTTC,CASSGRNNNEQFF
TRBJ2-3,TRBV12-3/TRBV12-4,many,TRBD2,TGTGCCAGCAGTACGCCTCCGGGGGGGATAGATACGCAGTATTTT,CASSTPPGGIDTQYF
TRBJ2-1,TRBV12-3/TRBV12-4,-,TRBD2,TGTGCCAGCATCCAACTAGCGGGAGGGCTAGGGAGTGAGCAGTTCTTC,CASIQLAGGLGSEQFF
TRBJ2-2,TRBV5-4,once,TRBD2,TGTGCCAGCAGCTTGTGGAGCGGGAGGGAAAACACCGGGGAGCTGTTTTTT,CASSLWSGRENTGELFF
TRBJ2-3,TRBV20-1,many,-,TGCAGTGCTAGAACCCTGCCTCCTAGCACAGATACGCAGTATTTT,CSARTLPPSTDTQYF
TRBJ2-3,TRBV4-2,many,-,TGTGCCAGCAGCCAAGAAGCTAGCGCGGGCCCAGATACGCAGTATTTT,CASSQEASAGPDTQYF
TRBJ2-7,TRBV29-1,many,-,TGCAGCGTTTTGAAACTTTCAAAGAGGTCCTACGAGCAGTACTTC,CSVLKLSKRSYEQYF
TRBJ2-7,TRBV28,many,-,TGTGCCAGCAGTATCGCTTATGGGCCTAACTCCTACGAGCAGTACTTC,CASSIAYGPNSYEQYF